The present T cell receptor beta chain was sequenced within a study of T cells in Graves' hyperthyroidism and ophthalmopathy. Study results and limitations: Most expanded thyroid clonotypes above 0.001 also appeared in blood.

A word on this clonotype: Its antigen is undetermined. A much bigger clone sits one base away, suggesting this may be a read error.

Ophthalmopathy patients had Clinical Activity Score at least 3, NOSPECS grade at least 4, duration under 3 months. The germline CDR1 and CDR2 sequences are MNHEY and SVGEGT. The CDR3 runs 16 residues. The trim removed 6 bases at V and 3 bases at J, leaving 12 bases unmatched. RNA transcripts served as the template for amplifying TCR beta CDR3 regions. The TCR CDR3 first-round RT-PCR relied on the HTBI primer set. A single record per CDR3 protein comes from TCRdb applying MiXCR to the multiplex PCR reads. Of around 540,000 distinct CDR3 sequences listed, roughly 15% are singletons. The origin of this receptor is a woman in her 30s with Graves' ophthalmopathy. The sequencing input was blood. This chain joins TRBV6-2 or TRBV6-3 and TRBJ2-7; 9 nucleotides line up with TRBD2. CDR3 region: CASSQGTSRSDYEQYF. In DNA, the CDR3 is TGTGCCAGCAGCCAAGGGACTAGCAGGAGTGACTACGAGCAGTACTTC.